This T cell receptor beta chain originates from a study of shared T cell receptors in the human thymus. CDR1 and CDR2 (germline): MNHEY, SVGAGI. Trimming removed 8 bases from V and 6 bases from J, with 8 bases in between. This CDR3 contains 11 residues. The assay was immunoSEQ multiplex PCR, and TCRdb's table has in-frame clones only and misses some. The repertoire consists of about 380,000 clones, with around 95% occurring once and the leading ten covering roughly 0.02%. This clonotype originated in a human donor. This rearrangement joins TRBV6-5 to TRBJ2-1; D call uncertain. Sequences were obtained from thymocytes. The CDR3 sequence is CASQKGNEQFF. CDR3 bases: TGTGCCAGCCAGAAGGGCAATGAGCAGTTCTTC.